One and the same sample provided the 30 T cell receptor beta chains below, sequenced in a study of beta chain features in type 1 diabetes. These receptors lack a known antigen. Expressed TCRB transcripts were sequenced, since all the RNA that had been isolated was reverse transcribed. Produced via immunoSEQ multiplex PCR; TCRdb's table is partial and in-frame only. The sample lists roughly 50,000 clones, 50% to 55% occurring once. Regarding the study as a whole: Type 1 diabetes patients had TCRB CDR3s that were shorter (moderately but significantly so) in all four CD4+ subsets.

The sample taken for sequencing was Tregs from blood. The receptors were sampled from a woman aged 40-49 years with type 1 diabetes.

V gene TRBV19 combines with J gene TRBJ2-7; weak D call: TRBD2 (6 bases). Trimming removed 0 bases at V and 1 base at J, with 10 bases between. This CDR3 region has 15 residues. Germline V gene lookup returns CDR1 LNHDA and CDR2 SQIVND (reference sequence). The CDR3 is CASSIEGRGSYEQYF. Written as DNA, the CDR3 is TGTGCCAGTAGTATAGAGGGACGGGGGTCCTACGAGCAGTACTTC.

The table lists this clone with a few counts. The genes are TRBV18 and TRBJ2-5; D possibly corresponds to TRBD1 (5 bases). The germline V gene encodes CDR1 KGHSH and CDR2 LQKENI. The CDR3 sequence is 14 residues long. Trimming removed 3 bases at V and 0 bases at J, with 8 bases between. The CDR3 DNA reads TGTGCCAGCTCACCGACAGTGTACCAAGAGACCCAGTACTTC. Translated: CASSPTVYQETQYF. Filled out from reference TRBV18 and TRBJ2-5, the complete variable domain reads NAGVMQNPRHLVRRRGQEARLRCSPMKGHSHVYWYRQLPEEGLKFMVYLQKENIIDESGMPKERFSAEFPKEGPSILRIQQVVRGDSAAYFCASSPTVYQETQYFGPGTRLLVL.

The V and J genes are TRBV29-1 and TRBJ1-2; D uncertain. The germline V and J ends were trimmed by 0 bases and 8 bases, with 10 bases remaining between them. From germline, CDR1 is SQVTM and CDR2 ANQGSEA. This CDR3 comprises 12 residues. CDR3 amino acids: CSVEDRGSGYTF. The CDR3 DNA reads as TGCAGCGTTGAAGATCGAGGTAGCGGCTACACCTTC.

The chain links TRBV27 to TRBJ2-7, with D perhaps matching TRBD2 (6 bases). Germline CDR1 MNHEY, CDR2 SMNVEV (reference sequence). Deletions cut 0 bases from V and 6 bases from J, with 18 bases between. This CDR3 has 16 residues. CDR3 sequence: CASSLSSGGRRGEQYF. The CDR3 region has the DNA TGTGCCAGCAGTTTATCGAGTGGCGGGCGGAGGGGCGAGCAGTACTTC.

The V call is TRBV18, the J call TRBJ2-3, with TRBD1 matching over 12 bases. Per the germline V gene, CDR1 is KGHSH and CDR2 is LQKENI. The CDR3 is made up of 15 amino acids. J was trimmed by 6 bases and V by 4 bases; bases with no gene match: 5. The CDR3 bases are TGTGCCAGCTCACTGTCCGGGACAGGGGGCGATACGCAGTATTTT. It codes for CASSLSGTGGDTQYF.

This clone was found a few times. The chain combines TRBV5-6 with TRBJ1-2; 8 nucleotides line up with TRBD1. After removal of 2 bases from V and 14 bases from J, the junction contained 8 bases not matched to a gene. The CDR3 consists of 12 residues. Germline values: CDR1 SGHDT, CDR2 YYEEEE. The CDR3 spells CASSLRGDRKTF. The CDR3 bases are TGTGCCAGCAGCTTACGAGGGGACAGGAAAACCTTC.

The chain combines TRBV6-1 with TRBJ1-3; 8 bases align to TRBD1. Trimming cost V 5 bases and J 2 bases; bases outside gene matches: 5. CDR3 length: 15 residues. Germline lookup yields CDR1 MNHNS and CDR2 SASEGT. The CDR3 DNA reads TGTGCCAGCAGTCTGTCCAGGGGGCCTGGAAACACCATATATTTT. It translates to CASSLSRGPGNTIYF.

The rearrangement links TRBV15 to TRBJ2-2; 9 nucleotides line up with TRBD1. The CDR3 has 16 residues. The ends lost 4 bases at V and 3 bases at J; junction bases unmatched: 6. Germline V gives CDR1 LNHNV, CDR2 YYDKDF (reference sequence). The CDR3: CATSTLGQGYTGELFF. CDR3 nucleotide sequence: TGTGCCACCAGCACCCTGGGACAGGGTTACACCGGGGAGCTGTTTTTT.

The chain joins TRBV28 to TRBJ2-5; D might be TRBD1 (6 bases). This CDR3 has 16 amino acids. With 6 bases removed from V and 0 bases from J, the gap between germline ends came to 17 bases. CDR1 and CDR2 from the germline V gene are MDHEN and SYDVKM. The CDR3: CASRMDRDNYQETQYF. The CDR3, as DNA: TGTGCCAGCAGGATGGACCGGGACAATTACCAAGAGACCCAGTACTTC.

The rearrangement uses TRBV6-1 and TRBJ1-5; no definite D call. The V end lost 2 bases, the J end lost 9 bases, and 8 bases lay between the germline ends. The germline CDR1 and CDR2 sequences are MNHNS and SASEGT. This CDR3 has 12 amino acids. CDR3 loop: CASSEPQWPQHF. The CDR3 nucleotides read TGTGCCAGCAGTGAACCCCAATGGCCCCAGCATTTT.

The chain recombines TRBV2 with TRBJ1-5; 7 bases match TRBD1. Germline V lookup: CDR1 SNHLY, CDR2 FYNNEI. V lost 4 bases and J lost 5; bases outside the gene matches: 2. CDR3 size: 13 residues. The chain's CDR3 is CASSAQGDQPQHF. Written as DNA, the CDR3 is TGTGCCAGCAGTGCCCAGGGGGATCAGCCCCAGCATTTT.

In DNA form, the CDR3 reads TGTGCCAGCAGCGGGACAGGGAATCAGCCCCAGCATTTT. Translating gives CASSGTGNQPQHF. The chain uses TRBV27 and TRBJ1-5, with 9 bases that match TRBD1. There are 13 residues in the CDR3. Germline-derived CDR1 and CDR2 are MNHEY and SMNVEV (reference sequence). Germline trimming cut 6 bases from V and 4 bases from J; bases unmatched to any gene: 1.

The chain recombines TRBV5-4 with TRBJ2-1; 10 nucleotides line up with TRBD2. The CDR3 loop spans 13 amino acids. Germline trimming cut 4 bases from V and 7 bases from J; bases unmatched to any gene: 2. Germline-derived CDR1 and CDR2 are SGHNT and YYREEE (reference sequence). The CDR3 loop reads CASSGTSANEQFF. In DNA form, the CDR3 reads TGTGCCAGCAGCGGGACTAGCGCTAATGAGCAGTTCTTC.

This chain joins TRBV11-2 and TRBJ2-7; D may be TRBD1 (6 bases). The CDR3 spans 14 residues. Germline CDR1 SGHAT, CDR2 FQNNGV. Deletions cut 3 bases from V and 0 bases from J, with 9 bases between. The CDR3 loop reads CASSFGTSSYEQYF. The CDR3, as DNA: TGTGCCAGCAGCTTCGGGACATCCTCCTACGAGCAGTACTTC.

This clone was seen a single time. This chain links TRBV30 with TRBJ2-5, with 7 bases aligning to TRBD1. This CDR3 comprises 11 residues. Losses at the gene ends were 8 bases for V and 2 bases for J; bases not matched to a gene: 2. Germline CDR1 and CDR2: GTSNPN and SVGIG (reference sequence). CDR3 nucleotides: TGTGCCGGGACAGAACAAGAGACCCAGTACTTC. Its translation: CAGTEQETQYF.

The chain employs TRBV28 and TRBJ2-2; a possible D gene is TRBD1 (5 bases). Trimming removed 10 bases from V and 1 base from J, with 13 bases in between. This CDR3 has 14 amino acids. Germline-derived CDR1 and CDR2 are MDHEN and SYDVKM. In DNA form, the CDR3 reads TGTGCCATCTCGAGGACACAGAACACCGGGGAGCTGTTTTTT. Encoded protein: CAISRTQNTGELFF.

This clone was seen a handful of times. The chain joins TRBV18 to TRBJ2-7; 9 bases are a match to TRBD1. V lost 3 bases to trimming and J lost 3 bases; unmatched junction nucleotides: 6. The CDR3 runs 15 residues. Germline loops: CDR1 KGHSH, CDR2 LQKENI. This CDR3 reads CASSPLSTGGYEQYF. CDR3 sequence (DNA): TGTGCCAGCTCACCCCTCTCGACAGGGGGCTACGAGCAGTACTTC.

V gene TRBV20-1 combines with J gene TRBJ2-5, with D tentatively TRBD2 (5 bases). V was shortened by 0 bases and J by 11 bases, with 10 bases between the two germline ends. The V gene's germline CDR1 is DFQATT and CDR2 SNEGSKA (reference sequence). CDR3 length equals 11 residues. The CDR3 region has the DNA TGCAGTGCTAGAGATCGTGGGGAGCAGTACTTC. This translates into CSARDRGEQYF.

V is TRBV2 and J is TRBJ1-2; a possible D gene is TRBD1 (5 bases). Germline-derived CDR1 and CDR2 are SNHLY and FYNNEI. V dropped 6 bases and J dropped 8 bases, with 13 bases sitting between them. The CDR3 is 12 amino acids. The chain's CDR3 is CASRDQGSGYTF. As DNA, the CDR3 is TGTGCCAGCAGAGACCAGGGAAGCGGCTACACCTTC.

Only a few counts were recorded for this clone. The chain recombines TRBV5-1 with TRBJ2-7, with 9 bases matching TRBD1. CDR1 and CDR2 (germline): SGHRS, YFSETQ. The CDR3 contains 14 residues. Trimming at V came to 5 bases and at J to 9 bases, leaving 12 bases not matched to a gene. CDR3 protein: CASSPRDRDPGQYF. In DNA form, the CDR3 reads TGCGCCAGCAGTCCCCGGGACAGGGATCCCGGGCAGTACTTC.

This clone appeared a few times. The J gene is TRBJ2-1, the V gene TRBV7-3; 7 nucleotides match TRBD1. This CDR3 is built from 15 residues. Germline assignment: CDR1 SGHTA and CDR2 FQGTGA. V dropped 2 bases and J dropped 10; count of bases not matched to a gene: 11. This chain's CDR3 is CASSLREGANLEQFF. The CDR3 DNA sequence: TGTGCCAGCAGCTTACGAGAGGGGGCCAATTTGGAGCAGTTCTTC. The entire variable domain, with the rest obtained from reference TRBV7-3 and TRBJ2-1, is as follows: GAGVSQTPSNKVTEKGKYVELRCDPISGHTALYWYRQSLGQGPEFLIYFQGTGAADDSGLPNDRFFAVRPEGSVSTLKIQRTERGDSAVYLCASSLREGANLEQFFGPGTRLTVL.

This clone has just a few counts. The chain recombines TRBV29-1 with TRBJ2-3, with 8 bases lining up with TRBD1. The CDR3 consists of 17 residues. Trimming at V came to 7 bases and at J to 0 bases, leaving 15 bases not matched to a gene. The germline gives CDR1 SQVTM, CDR2 ANQGSEA. CDR3 residues: CSARGQGTVLSTDTQYF. In nucleotides, the CDR3 is TGCAGCGCCCGTGGACAGGGAACCGTCCTTAGCACAGATACGCAGTATTTT.

The chain's CDR3 is CASSYHRGEAFF. For the CDR3, the DNA is TGTGCCAGCAGTTACCACAGGGGTGAAGCTTTCTTT. The V and J genes are TRBV6-5 and TRBJ1-1; 7 bases are a match to TRBD1. This CDR3 has 12 amino acids. Trimming removed 2 bases from V and 7 bases from J; junction bases left unmatched: 1. From germline, CDR1 is MNHEY and CDR2 SVGAGI.

The rearrangement uses TRBV28 and TRBJ2-7; D may be TRBD2 (6 bases). Deletions cut 1 base from V and 1 base from J, with 11 bases between. This CDR3 is built from 15 residues. Germline CDR1 reads MDHEN; CDR2 reads SYDVKM. The CDR3 loop is CASSLSPGRSYEQYF. The CDR3 DNA reads TGTGCCAGCAGTTTATCTCCAGGGAGGTCCTACGAGCAGTACTTC.

The V call is TRBV2, the J call TRBJ1-1; D is ambiguous. The CDR3 spans 15 residues. V lost 4 bases, J lost 3 bases, and 15 bases lay in between. Germline lookup yields CDR1 SNHLY and CDR2 FYNNEI. The CDR3 sequence: CASSVESPRDTEAFF. CDR3 nucleotides: TGTGCCAGCAGTGTCGAGTCCCCCCGGGACACTGAAGCTTTCTTT.

This clone showed up just once. This chain joins TRBV28 and TRBJ1-2; 8 bases fit TRBD1. CDR1 is MDHEN, CDR2 SYDVKM, per germline. J gave up 8 bases and V 8 bases, and 10 bases lay outside the gene matches. This CDR3 region has 13 residues. This CDR3 reads CASSALQGAGYTF. CDR3 in DNA: TGTGCCAGCTCGGCTCTTCAGGGGGCGGGCTACACCTTC.

The rearrangement joins TRBV7-9 to TRBJ1-5; D remains unclear. This CDR3 has 12 residues. The germline V gene encodes CDR1 SEHNR and CDR2 FQNEAQ (reference sequence). V lost 1 base and J lost 13, with 11 bases in between. The chain's CDR3 is CASSLDSQVQHF. In DNA, the CDR3 is TGTGCCAGCAGCTTAGACTCCCAGGTTCAGCATTTT.

The table lists this clone with a few counts. This chain joins TRBV7-9 and TRBJ2-6; 7 nucleotides align to TRBD1. Germline V lookup: CDR1 SEHNR, CDR2 FQNEAQ (reference sequence). With 4 bases clipped from V and 1 base from J, the junction kept 1 base outside the gene matches. The CDR3 is 15 residues long. CDR3 residues: CASSYRGSGANVLTF. The CDR3 nucleotides read TGTGCCAGCAGCTACAGGGGTTCTGGGGCCAACGTCCTGACTTTC.

V is TRBV9 and J is TRBJ2-1, with 12 bases fitting TRBD2. The CDR3 is 16 amino acids. Germline-derived CDR1 and CDR2 are SGDLS and YYNGEE. V was pared by 2 bases and J by 8 bases, with 8 bases of the junction left unmatched. The CDR3, as DNA: TGTGCCAGCAGCGTGGGACTAGCGGGTTTCTTTTATGAGCAGTTCTTC. Protein sequence: CASSVGLAGFFYEQFF.

The DNA for the CDR3 is TGTGCCAGCAGCTCCGCGACTAGCGGGAGGTACGAGCAGTACTTC. This sequence encodes CASSSATSGRYEQYF. This chain connects TRBV7-2 to TRBJ2-7; TRBD2 matches 13 bases. Germline V gene lookup returns CDR1 SGHTA and CDR2 FQGNSA. Trimming removed 4 bases from V and 4 bases from J; junction bases left unmatched: 4. This CDR3 is 15 amino acids long.